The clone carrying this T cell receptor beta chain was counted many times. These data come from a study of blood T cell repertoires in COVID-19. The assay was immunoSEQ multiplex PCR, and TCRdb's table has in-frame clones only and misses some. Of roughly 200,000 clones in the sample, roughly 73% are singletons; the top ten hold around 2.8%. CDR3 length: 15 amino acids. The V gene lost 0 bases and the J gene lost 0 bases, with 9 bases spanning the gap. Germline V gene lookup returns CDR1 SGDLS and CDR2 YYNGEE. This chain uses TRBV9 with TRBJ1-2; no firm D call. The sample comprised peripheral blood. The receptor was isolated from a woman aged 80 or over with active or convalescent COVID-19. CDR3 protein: CASSVGTAANYGYTF. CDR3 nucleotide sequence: TGTGCCAGCAGCGTAGGTACAGCAGCTAACTATGGCTACACCTTC.